This T cell receptor beta chain stems from a study of T-cell reconstitution after alpha-beta-depleted transplantation in children. The CDR3 has 15 amino acids. Germline CDR1 MNHEY, CDR2 SMNVEV (reference sequence). Trimming pared 7 bases from V and 2 bases from J, leaving 18 bases between. The library targeted TCRbeta and was prepared with unique molecular identifiers. TCRdb reprocessed the PCR reads via MiXCR and lists one record per CDR3 protein. The sample has 440,000 or so distinct CDR3 sequences, roughly a tenth seen once. The TCR was taken from a human donor who donated a stem cell graft to a child with acute myeloid leukemia. The input for sequencing was PBMCs from the stem cell graft donor, taken from the stem cell graft. The J gene is TRBJ2-7, the V gene TRBV27, with D possibly matching TRBD2 (5 bases). CDR3 in amino acids: CASTGLRDATYEQYF. In nucleotides, the CDR3 is TGTGCCAGCACCGGACTTAGAGACGCGACCTACGAGCAGTACTTC.